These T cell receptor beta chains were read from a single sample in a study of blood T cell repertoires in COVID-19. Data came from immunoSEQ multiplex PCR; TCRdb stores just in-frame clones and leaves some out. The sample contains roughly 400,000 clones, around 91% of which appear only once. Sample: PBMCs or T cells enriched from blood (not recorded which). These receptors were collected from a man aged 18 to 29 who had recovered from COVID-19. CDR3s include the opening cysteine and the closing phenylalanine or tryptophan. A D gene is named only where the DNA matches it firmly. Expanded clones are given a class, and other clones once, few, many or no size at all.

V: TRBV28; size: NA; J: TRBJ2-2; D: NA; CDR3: CASSPGTTGELFF; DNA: TGTGCCAGCAGCCCCGGGACAACCGGGGAGCTGTTTTTT
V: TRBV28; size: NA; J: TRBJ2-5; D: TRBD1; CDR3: CASAQGVVETQYF; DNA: TGTGCCAGCGCCCAGGGGGTGGTGGAGACCCAGTACTTC
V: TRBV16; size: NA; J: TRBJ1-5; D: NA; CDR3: CASSPTATGRPQHF; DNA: TGTGCCAGCAGCCCGACAGCCACCGGCCGGCCCCAGCATTTT
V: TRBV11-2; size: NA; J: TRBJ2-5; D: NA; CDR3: CASSLLGLSRGKQETQYF; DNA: TGTGCCAGCAGCTTGTTAGGTTTGAGTCGGGGGAAACAAGAGACCCAGTACTTC
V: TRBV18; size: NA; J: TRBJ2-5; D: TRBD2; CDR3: CASSLGTKETQYF; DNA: TGTGCCAGCTCCCTCGGGACTAAAGAGACCCAGTACTTC
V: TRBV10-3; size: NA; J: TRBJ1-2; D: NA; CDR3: CAISGDAKGLSYGYTF; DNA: TGTGCCATCAGTGGGGATGCTAAGGGACTCTCCTATGGCTACACCTTC
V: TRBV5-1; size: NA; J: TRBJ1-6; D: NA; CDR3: CASSSDGLSETLHF; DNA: TGCGCCAGCAGCTCGGACGGACTCAGCGAGACCCTCCACTTT
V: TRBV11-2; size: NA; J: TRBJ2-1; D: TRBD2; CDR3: CASRRRGGIDNEQFF; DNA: TGTGCCAGCAGGCGACGGGGGGGGATCGACAATGAGCAGTTCTTC
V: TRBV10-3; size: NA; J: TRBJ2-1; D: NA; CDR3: CAIKEGGRPLYNEQFF; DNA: TGTGCCATCAAGGAGGGGGGGCGCCCCCTTTACAATGAGCAGTTCTTC
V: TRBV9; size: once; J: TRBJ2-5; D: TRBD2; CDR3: CASSVAGGRRGQETQYF; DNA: TGTGCCAGCAGCGTAGCGGGCGGGAGGAGGGGTCAAGAGACCCAGTACTTC
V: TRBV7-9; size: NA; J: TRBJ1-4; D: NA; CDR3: CASSPRQYPSKGNEKLFF; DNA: TGTGCCAGCAGCCCTCGACAGTACCCATCCAAGGGTAATGAAAAACTGTTTTTT
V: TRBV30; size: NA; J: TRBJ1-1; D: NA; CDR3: CAWSVTPIEAFF; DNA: TGTGCCTGGAGTGTAACCCCCATCGAGGCTTTCTTT
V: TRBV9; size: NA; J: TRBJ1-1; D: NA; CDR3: CASSVGPAGDGTEAFF; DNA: TGTGCCAGCAGCGTAGGCCCGGCAGGGGATGGGACTGAAGCTTTCTTT
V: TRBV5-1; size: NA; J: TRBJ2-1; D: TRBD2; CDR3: CASSSGSDHNEQFF; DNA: TGCGCCAGTTCTAGCGGGAGTGATCACAATGAGCAGTTCTTC
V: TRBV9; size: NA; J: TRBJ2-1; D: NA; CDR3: CASQLGPDNEQFF; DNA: TGTGCCTCGCAACTAGGTCCCGACAATGAGCAGTTCTTC
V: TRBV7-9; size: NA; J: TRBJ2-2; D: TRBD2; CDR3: CASSGQLAAGELFF; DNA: TGTGCCAGCAGCGGGCAGCTAGCGGCCGGGGAGCTGTTTTTT
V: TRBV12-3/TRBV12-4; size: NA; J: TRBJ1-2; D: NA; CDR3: CASSGSGYGYTF; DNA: TGTGCCAGCAGTGGCTCTGGCTATGGCTACACCTTC
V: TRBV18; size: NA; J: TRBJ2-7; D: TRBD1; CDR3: CASSPPTGLNEQYF; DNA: TGTGCCAGCTCACCACCGACAGGGTTGAACGAGCAGTACTTC
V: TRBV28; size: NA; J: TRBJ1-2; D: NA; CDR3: CASSLSRGYGYTF; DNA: TGTGCCAGCAGTTTATCCAGGGGCTATGGCTACACCTTC
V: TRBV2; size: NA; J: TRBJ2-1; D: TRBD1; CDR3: CASSLLGTGAYNEQFF; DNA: TGTGCCAGCAGTCTACTCGGGACAGGGGCCTACAATGAGCAGTTCTTC